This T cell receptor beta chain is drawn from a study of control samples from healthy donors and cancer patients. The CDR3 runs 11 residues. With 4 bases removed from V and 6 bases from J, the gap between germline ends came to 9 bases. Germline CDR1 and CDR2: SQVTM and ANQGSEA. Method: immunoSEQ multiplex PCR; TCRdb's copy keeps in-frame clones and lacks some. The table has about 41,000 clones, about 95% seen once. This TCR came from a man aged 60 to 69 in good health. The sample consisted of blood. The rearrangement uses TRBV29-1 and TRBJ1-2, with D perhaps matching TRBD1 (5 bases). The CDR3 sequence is CSVVGEDGYTF. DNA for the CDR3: TGCAGCGTTGTAGGGGAGGATGGCTACACCTTC.